A single sample gave rise to the 22 T cell receptor beta chains below, sequenced in a study of OX40 agonist ivuxolimab in advanced cancers. Assay: immunoSEQ multiplex PCR; the TCRdb copy retains only in-frame clones and omits some. The sample lists approximately 30,000 clones, roughly 82% occurring once. The sample here was CD4+ or CD8+ T cells sorted from blood, taken in a trial of the OX40 agonist ivuxolimab. The receptors originated from an adult with an advanced solid tumor such as melanoma, head and neck, liver or kidney cancer.

This rearrangement joins TRBV6-1 to TRBJ1-6; 9 nucleotides align to TRBD1. After removal of 2 bases from V and 1 base from J, the junction contained 6 bases not matched to a gene. Per germline, CDR1 MNHNS and CDR2 SASEGT. The CDR3 is 18 residues long. The CDR3 region has the DNA TGTGCCAGCAGTGAATCCCCGACAGGGGGGTCCTATAATTCACCCCTCCACTTT. The encoded protein is CASSESPTGGSYNSPLHF.

The rearrangement links TRBV11-2 to TRBJ2-1; TRBD2 matches at 8 bases. Germline V gene data show CDR1 as SGHAT and CDR2 as FQNNGV. J was trimmed by 9 bases and V by 7 bases; bases with no gene match: 11. The CDR3 loop spans 14 amino acids. This CDR3 is CASTTVAGRGEQFF. The CDR3, as DNA: TGTGCCAGCACCACTGTAGCGGGACGGGGTGAGCAGTTCTTC.

The J gene is TRBJ2-5, the V gene TRBV5-1; the match to TRBD1 covers 7 bases. Matching the DNA end better, TRBJ2-7 makes the J call doubtful. Looked up from germline, CDR1 is SGHRS and CDR2 is YFSETQ. CDR3 length: 14 amino acids. Here the CDR3 DNA reads TGCGCCAGCAGCATAGGACAGGATTACTACGAGCAGTACTTC. It encodes CASSIGQDYYEQYF.

This rearrangement joins TRBV28 to TRBJ2-2; 7 bases align to TRBD1. Germline CDR1 MDHEN, CDR2 SYDVKM. CDR3 size: 17 residues. Trimming at V came to 6 bases and at J to 7 bases, leaving 17 bases not matched to a gene. CDR3 loop: CASSTTGRGFNYGELFF. CDR3 coding DNA: TGTGCCAGCAGCACGACAGGGCGCGGGTTCAATTACGGGGAGCTGTTTTTT.

J is TRBJ2-1 and V is TRBV11-2; D is unresolved. Germline V gene sequence: CDR1 SGHAT, CDR2 FQNNGV. Trimming cost V 0 bases and J 4 bases, with 16 bases left between them. The CDR3 has 17 amino acids. CDR3 sequence: CASSLEGLGSRYNEQFF. In DNA form, the CDR3 reads TGTGCCAGCAGCTTAGAGGGCTTAGGATCTAGGTACAATGAGCAGTTCTTC.

In regard to this clone: Germline is not matched at one junction end, which may reflect a read error. V gene TRBV28 combines with J gene TRBJ1-1, with D possibly TRBD1 on 5 matching bases. CDR1 and CDR2 (germline): MDHEN, SYDVKM. This CDR3 is 14 amino acids long. Written as DNA, the CDR3 is TGTGCCAGCCGTTTCCGGGGACTGAACACTGAAGCTTTCTTT. Its translation is CASRFRGLNTEAFF.

The chain employs TRBV9 and TRBJ2-1; TRBD2 matches at 12 bases. CDR3 size: 18 residues. Trimming cost V 4 bases and J 6 bases; bases outside gene matches: 14. Germline values: CDR1 SGDLS, CDR2 YYNGEE. CDR3 loop: CASSPLLAGGPFPNEQFF. The CDR3 region has the DNA TGTGCCAGCAGCCCCCTGCTAGCGGGGGGGCCGTTCCCCAATGAGCAGTTCTTC.

This clone was observed once. The chain combines TRBV7-3 with TRBJ2-3, with D perhaps TRBD1 (6 bases). The CDR3 sequence is 15 residues long. Germline assignment: CDR1 SGHTA and CDR2 FQGTGA. V was trimmed by 5 bases and J by 1 base, leaving 13 bases between them. CDR3 protein: CASSTTGIGTDTQYF. The CDR3 DNA reads as TGTGCCAGCAGCACAACAGGGATCGGCACAGATACGCAGTATTTT.

The V call is TRBV2, the J call TRBJ2-7, with 8 bases that match TRBD2. Per the germline V gene, CDR1 is SNHLY and CDR2 is FYNNEI. This CDR3 has 15 amino acids. The trim removed 2 bases at V and 5 bases at J, leaving 8 bases unmatched. The CDR3 region is CASSERGGVRHEQYF. The CDR3 region has the DNA TGTGCCAGCAGTGAACGGGGGGGCGTAAGACACGAGCAGTACTTC.

This clone was counted a few times. The chain couples TRBV11-1 to TRBJ2-5; D is uncertain. Trimming took 1 base from V and 2 from J, leaving 11 bases between them. The CDR3 is 15 residues long. Looked up from germline, CDR1 is SGHAT and CDR2 is FQDESV (reference sequence). CDR3 in amino acids: CASSLVGPVQETQYF. DNA of the CDR3: TGTGCCAGCAGCTTAGTAGGGCCAGTACAAGAGACCCAGTACTTC.

J is TRBJ2-3 and V is TRBV7-2; TRBD2 is a possible D gene (7 bases). The length of the CDR3 is 14 residues. Germline V lookup: CDR1 SGHTA, CDR2 FQGNSA. V gave up 5 bases and J gave up 3 bases, with 12 bases separating them. The CDR3 DNA reads TGTGCCAGCAGCCGGACTAGGGGGACAGATACGCAGTATTTT. As protein: CASSRTRGTDTQYF.

The J gene is TRBJ2-5, the V gene TRBV9; tentatively, D is TRBD1 (6 bases). This CDR3 is built from 15 residues. Germline CDR1 reads SGDLS; CDR2 reads YYNGEE. V was trimmed by 4 bases and J by 8 bases, leaving 21 bases between them. CDR3 nucleotide sequence: TGTGCCAGCAGCCCCCGGTGGGATCCCAGGGGAACCCAGTACTTC. This encodes CASSPRWDPRGTQYF.

This clone showed up just once. Germline and junction disagree at one end, which may indicate a read error. The chain has TRBV7-7 and TRBJ2-3, with 10 bases lining up with TRBD1. There are 15 residues in the CDR3. Germline assignment: CDR1 SSHAT and CDR2 FNYEAQ (reference sequence). The CDR3 DNA sequence: TGTGCTAGCAGCTTATTAGGACAGGGGGAAGATACGCAGTATTTT. Its translation: CASSLLGQGEDTQYF.

Worth noting for this clone: One junction end disagrees with the germline gene, perhaps due to a read error. The CDR3 protein is CAWRWRALGAF. The CDR3 nucleotides read TGTGCCTGGAGGTGGAGAGCCCTCGGGGCTTTT. The chain carries TRBV30 and TRBJ1-1; D may be TRBD1 (5 bases). Germline assignment: CDR1 GTSNPN and CDR2 SVGIG (reference sequence). CDR3 length: 11 residues.

CDR3 residues: CASSRVAGVPSGVQYF. The CDR3, as DNA: TGTGCCAGCAGCCGTGTAGCGGGAGTTCCCTCCGGCGTGCAGTATTTT. The chain is built from TRBV7-2 and TRBJ2-3; 9 bases agree with TRBD2. The germline V gene has CDR1 SGHTA and CDR2 FQGNSA. The length of the CDR3 is 16 residues. V gave up 5 bases and J gave up 11 bases; unmatched junction bases: 17.

The rearrangement joins TRBV19 to TRBJ2-2, with 7 nucleotides matching TRBD2. The V gene's germline CDR1 is LNHDA and CDR2 SQIVND (reference sequence). V gave up 5 bases and J gave up 4 bases; unmatched junction bases: 10. The CDR3 totals 16 residues. CDR3 DNA: TGTGCCAGTAGTTCCCTGGCGGGAGCGGGCACCGGGGAGCTGTTTTTT. Residues: CASSSLAGAGTGELFF.

The chain carries TRBV9 and TRBJ2-7; a possible D gene is TRBD1 (5 bases). The CDR3 has 15 amino acids. V was pared by 0 bases and J by 0 bases, with 10 bases between. The germline gives CDR1 SGDLS, CDR2 YYNGEE. The CDR3 bases are TGTGCCAGCAGCGTAGGACAGAGCCTCTCCTACGAGCAGTACTTC. Translated, it gives CASSVGQSLSYEQYF.

The J gene is TRBJ1-6, the V gene TRBV30; the match to TRBD1 covers 10 bases. The germline V gene encodes CDR1 GTSNPN and CDR2 SVGIG (reference sequence). J gave up 10 bases and V 3 bases, and 9 bases lay outside the gene matches. This CDR3 is 15 amino acids long. As DNA, the CDR3 is TGTGCCTGGAGCGTGGGACAGGGGAAGAGGTCACCCCTCCACTTT. It translates to CAWSVGQGKRSPLHF.

This chain connects TRBV6-1 to TRBJ2-7; 7 nucleotides match TRBD1. The germline V gene encodes CDR1 MNHNS and CDR2 SASEGT. J was trimmed by 0 bases and V by 8 bases; bases with no gene match: 7. This CDR3 has 14 residues. The CDR3 region is CASGWTGTSYEQYF. The DNA of the CDR3 is TGTGCCAGCGGTTGGACAGGAACCTCCTACGAGCAGTACTTC.

This chain joins TRBV19 and TRBJ1-1, with 8 nucleotides matching TRBD1. From germline, CDR1 is LNHDA and CDR2 SQIVND (reference sequence). The CDR3 runs 15 residues. The junction had 12 bases not matched to a gene; V was cut back by 6 bases and J by 6 bases. CDR3 amino acids: CASRTRTGGGAEAFF. The DNA of the CDR3 is TGTGCCAGTAGAACCCGTACAGGGGGTGGAGCTGAAGCTTTCTTT.

This rearrangement joins TRBV7-9 to TRBJ2-5, with D uncertain. Germline CDR1 is SEHNR and CDR2 is FQNEAQ (reference sequence). V shed 5 bases and J shed 7 bases, with 11 bases lying between them. The CDR3 is made up of 12 amino acids. The CDR3 DNA reads as TGTGCCAGCAGCGGTACTAAGGCGACCCAGTACTTC. This encodes CASSGTKATQYF.

The chain links TRBV25-1 to TRBJ2-7; weak D call: TRBD1 (5 bases). V was pared by 3 bases and J by 2 bases, with 8 bases between. The CDR3 has 13 residues. Germline V gene sequence: CDR1 MGHDK, CDR2 SYGVNS. CDR3 protein: CASSDRVTYEQYF. In DNA form, the CDR3 reads TGTGCCAGCAGTGACAGGGTTACCTACGAGCAGTACTTC.